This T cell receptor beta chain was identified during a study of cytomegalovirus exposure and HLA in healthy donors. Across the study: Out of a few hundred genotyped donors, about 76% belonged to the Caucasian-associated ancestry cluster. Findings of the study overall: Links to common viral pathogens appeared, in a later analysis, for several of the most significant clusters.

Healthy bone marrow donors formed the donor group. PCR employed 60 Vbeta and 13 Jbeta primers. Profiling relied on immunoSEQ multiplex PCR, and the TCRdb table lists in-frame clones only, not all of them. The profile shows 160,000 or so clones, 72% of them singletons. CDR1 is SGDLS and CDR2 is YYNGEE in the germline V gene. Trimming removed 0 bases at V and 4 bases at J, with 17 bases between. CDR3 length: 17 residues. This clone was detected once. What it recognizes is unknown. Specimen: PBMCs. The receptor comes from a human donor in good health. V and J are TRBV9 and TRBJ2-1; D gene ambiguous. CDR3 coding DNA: TGTGCCAGCAGCGTAGCTTCCGTTTATCCCCCTTACAATGAGCAGTTCTTC. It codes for CASSVASVYPPYNEQFF.